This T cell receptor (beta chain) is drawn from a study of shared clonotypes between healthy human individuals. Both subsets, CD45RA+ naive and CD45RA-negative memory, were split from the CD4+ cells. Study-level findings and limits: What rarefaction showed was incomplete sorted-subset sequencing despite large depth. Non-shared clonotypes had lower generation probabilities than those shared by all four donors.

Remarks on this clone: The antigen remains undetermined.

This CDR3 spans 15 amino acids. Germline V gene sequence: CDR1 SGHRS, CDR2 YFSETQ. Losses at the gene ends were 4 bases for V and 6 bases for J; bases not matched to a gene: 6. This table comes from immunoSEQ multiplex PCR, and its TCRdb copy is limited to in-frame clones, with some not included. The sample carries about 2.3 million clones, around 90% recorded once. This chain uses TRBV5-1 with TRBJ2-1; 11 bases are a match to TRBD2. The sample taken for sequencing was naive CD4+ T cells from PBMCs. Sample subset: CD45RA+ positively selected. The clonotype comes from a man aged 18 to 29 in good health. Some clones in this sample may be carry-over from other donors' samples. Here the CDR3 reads CASSETSGMTNEQFF. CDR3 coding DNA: TGCGCCAGCAGCGAGACTAGCGGGATGACCAATGAGCAGTTCTTC.